These 7 T cell receptor beta chains were all obtained from the same sample, sequenced in a study of blood T cells in healthy people across ages. A second PCR, run for about 7 to 11 cycles, used a sample-barcoded 5' primer plus a J-beta primer mix. TCRdb recomputed calls from the 5' RACE reads with MiXCR, one row per CDR3 protein. The table has around 1,500,000 distinct CDR3 sequences, about 30% seen once; the top ten hold 7.7%. What was sequenced was blood. The origin of the receptors is a woman aged 30 to 39 in good health.

The rearrangement links TRBV20-1 to TRBJ2-7; 9 nucleotides align to TRBD2. The V segment lost 6 bases and the J segment 4 bases; nucleotides outside the gene matches: 7. CDR3 length: 13 amino acids. The germline V gene has CDR1 DFQATT and CDR2 SNEGSKA (reference sequence). CDR3 loop: CSARSGSEYEQYF. In DNA, the CDR3 is TGCAGTGCCCGTAGCGGGAGTGAGTACGAGCAGTACTTC.

The V call is TRBV5-5, the J call TRBJ1-1; 7 nucleotides agree with TRBD1. The CDR3 loop spans 16 amino acids. CDR1 and CDR2 (germline): SGHKS, YYEKEE (reference sequence). V lost 0 bases and J lost 0; bases outside the gene matches: 5. The CDR3 DNA follows: TGTGCCAGCAGCTTGGGGACAGGAGGGATGAACACTGAAGCTTTCTTT. Residues: CASSLGTGGMNTEAFF.

This clonotype came up many times. This chain connects TRBV4-1 to TRBJ2-7; D is uncertain. The CDR3 loop spans 14 amino acids. V was pared by 4 bases and J by 9 bases, with 19 bases between. CDR1 is MGHRA and CDR2 is YSYEKL in the germline V gene. As DNA, the CDR3 is TGCGCCAGCAGCCCAAGAATCGGCCCGTTGGTGCAGTACTTC. Residues: CASSPRIGPLVQYF.

This clonotype has at least ten counts. The V gene is TRBV6-1, the J gene TRBJ2-5, with unresolved D. The germline gives CDR1 MNHNS, CDR2 SASEGT. Trimming took off 1 base at V and 4 bases at J, with 7 bases between the two ends. The CDR3 loop spans 13 amino acids. The CDR3 bases are TGTGCCAGCAGTGAAGGGTTCGCAGAGACCCAGTACTTC. It yields the protein CASSEGFAETQYF.

Turning to this clonotype: At one end, the junction sequence differs from germline, possibly due to a read error. The chain is built from TRBV7-9 and TRBJ2-7; maybe TRBD1 (6 bases). Germline CDR1 reads SEHNR; CDR2 reads FQNEAQ (reference sequence). This CDR3 has 15 amino acids. The CDR3 loop reads CASSLEGVRAYERYF. CDR3 sequence (DNA): TGTGCCAGCAGCTTAGAGGGGGTCCGCGCCTACGAGCGGTACTTC.

The V and J genes are TRBV2 and TRBJ2-1, with D possibly TRBD2 on 5 matching bases. Germline V gene lookup returns CDR1 SNHLY and CDR2 FYNNEI. V was cut by 4 bases and J by 10 bases, with 14 bases left in between. This CDR3 region has 13 residues. The CDR3: CASSALAQDEQFF. CDR3 coding DNA: TGTGCCAGCAGTGCGCTAGCCCAAGACGAGCAGTTCTTC.

The J gene is TRBJ2-7, the V gene TRBV20-1; TRBD2 matches 7 bases. This CDR3 comprises 15 residues. Germline V gene sequence: CDR1 DFQATT, CDR2 SNEGSKA (reference sequence). J gave up 3 bases and V 2 bases, and 10 bases lay outside the gene matches. CDR3 in DNA: TGCAGTGCTAGACCTAGCGGAACCGCACTCTACGAGCAGTACTTC. It codes for CSARPSGTALYEQYF.